This passage covers 11 T cell receptor beta chains from one sample sequenced in a study of T cells in Graves' hyperthyroidism and ophthalmopathy. Amplification of TCR beta CDR3 regions was performed using RNA transcripts as template. A first-round RT-PCR of the TCR CDR3 used the HTBI primer set. MiXCR, run by TCRdb on the multiplex PCR reads, gives a single entry per CDR3 protein. Here the sample spans around 440,000 distinct CDR3 sequences, 15% to 19% being singletons. Sequenced sample: blood. Every receptor here comes from a woman aged 18-35 years with Graves' hyperthyroidism.

This clonotype was recorded many times. V is TRBV24-1 and J is TRBJ1-1; no reliable D call. The CDR3 contains 14 residues. Trimming pared 5 bases from V and 3 bases from J, leaving 12 bases between. From germline, CDR1 is KGHDR and CDR2 SFDVKD. The CDR3 loop reads CATSGAGKHTEAFF. In DNA, the CDR3 is TGTGCCACCAGTGGGGCAGGTAAACACACTGAAGCTTTCTTT.

This clonotype has a count of ten or more. CDR3 in DNA: TGTGCCAGCAGTTTCCGGGACAGAGAGACCCAGTACTTC. Residues: CASSFRDRETQYF. The J gene is TRBJ2-5, the V gene TRBV12-3 or TRBV12-4; 7 bases map to TRBD1. The CDR3 loop spans 13 amino acids. Trimming took 3 bases from V and 4 from J; bases not matched to a gene: 2.

The chain links TRBV19 to TRBJ1-5; D is uncertain. V lost 0 bases to trimming and J lost 6 bases, with 18 bases between them. Germline loops: CDR1 LNHDA, CDR2 SQIVND (reference sequence). The CDR3 spans 17 residues. CDR3 sequence (DNA): TGTGCCAGTAGTATAGAAGGTCCAGGATCCGCATCTCAGCCCCAGCATTTT. Translation gives CASSIEGPGSASQPQHF.

On this clonotype itself: Since a much larger clone is just one base distant, this may be a read error. The chain carries TRBV6-1 and TRBJ2-2, with TRBD2 identical over 9 bases. The germline gives CDR1 MNHNS, CDR2 SASEGT. This CDR3 has 15 amino acids. The CDR3 protein is CASSSKSSGGWELSF. CDR3 DNA sequence: TGTGCCAGCTCCAGCAAGTCGAGCGGGGGGTGGGAGCTGTCTTTT.

The rearrangement links TRBV4-1 to TRBJ2-7, with a possible D match to TRBD1 (5 bases). Germline CDR1 and CDR2: MGHRA and YSYEKL. Trimming took 1 base from V and 3 from J, leaving 13 bases between them. The CDR3 sequence is 15 residues long. The CDR3 loop reads CASSQVGVRVYEQYF. Written as DNA, the CDR3 is TGCGCCAGCAGCCAAGTAGGGGTCCGGGTCTACGAGCAGTACTTC.

This clonotype was detected ten times or more. This sequence joins TRBV7-9 and TRBJ2-7, with TRBD1 matching 7 bases. Germline CDR1 reads SEHNR; CDR2 reads FQNEAQ (reference sequence). There are 14 residues in the CDR3. The J segment lost 7 bases and the V segment lost 2 bases, leaving 8 bases of the junction unmatched. CDR3 bases: TGTGCCAGCAGCTTAAGCGACAGGGTGGAGGAGCAGTACTTC. It specifies CASSLSDRVEEQYF. The full variable domain, rest sourced from reference TRBV7-9 and TRBJ2-7, is DTGVSQNPRHKITKRGQNVTFRCDPISEHNRLYWYRQTLGQGPEFLTYFQNEAQLEKSRLLSDRFSAERPKGSFSTLEIQRTEQGDSAMYLCASSLSDRVEEQYFGPGTRLTVT.

This clonotype was seen ten or more times. This sequence joins TRBV29-1 and TRBJ2-1; no definite D call. V shed 3 bases and J shed 9 bases, with 24 bases lying between them. Germline V CDR1 and CDR2: SQVTM, ANQGSEA. The CDR3 is 16 residues long. CDR3 in amino acids: CSVDGHAREIRGEQFF. In nucleotides, the CDR3 is TGCAGCGTTGATGGTCATGCTAGGGAAATTAGAGGTGAGCAGTTCTTC.

V gene TRBV5-5 combines with J gene TRBJ1-1; a weak D match, TRBD1 (5 bases). This CDR3 is 17 amino acids long. CDR1 and CDR2 (germline): SGHKS, YYEKEE (reference sequence). Trimming took off 0 bases at V and 0 bases at J, with 15 bases between the two ends. As DNA, the CDR3 is TGTGCCAGCAGCTTGGTAGGTGGCAGGGTTATGAACACTGAAGCTTTCTTT. Amino acids: CASSLVGGRVMNTEAFF.

This clonotype was seen ten or more times. The chain recombines TRBV20-1 with TRBJ1-2, with D possibly matching TRBD1 (6 bases). V was shortened by 7 bases and J by 7 bases, with 13 bases between the two germline ends. This CDR3 contains 11 residues. Germline assignment: CDR1 DFQATT and CDR2 SNEGSKA (reference sequence). CDR3 sequence: CSGEGVPGYTF. The CDR3 DNA follows: TGCAGTGGCGAGGGGGTACCTGGCTACACCTTC.

With regard to this clonotype: A much larger clone lies one base from this, so it may be a read error. CDR3 in DNA: TGCGCCAGCAGCTTGGTCCCGGGACAGCTTCCCTACGAGCAGTACTTC. Protein sequence: CASSLVPGQLPYEQYF. The chain links TRBV5-1 to TRBJ2-7; 7 positions match TRBD1. This CDR3 has 16 residues. Trimming at V came to 0 bases and at J to 2 bases, leaving 8 bases not matched to a gene. CDR1 and CDR2 from the germline V gene are SGHRS and YFSETQ.

This chain connects TRBV4-2 to TRBJ1-5; perhaps TRBD1 as D (5 bases). Germline lookup yields CDR1 LGHNA and CDR2 YNFKEQ. The CDR3 runs to 17 residues. Deletions cut 1 base from V and 6 bases from J, with 19 bases between. CDR3 sequence (DNA): TGTGCCAGCAGCCAAGGTGGTGGGACCAACGCAGGTCAGCCCCAGCATTTT. The encoded protein is CASSQGGGTNAGQPQHF.